This T cell receptor (beta chain) was profiled in a study of T cell responses to AZD1222 COVID-19 vaccine. Assay: immunoSEQ multiplex PCR; the TCRdb copy retains only in-frame clones and omits some. The table records around 120,000 clones, about 86% of them present only once. General study results and limits: Two AZD1222 administrations were followed by greater Spike-specific TCR breadth and depth. Distributed over spike, vaccine-associated CD4 TCRs predominated at 160-218 and 743-854. Clonal diversity may have been underestimated in mostly white British donors. Nearly half of spike-specific TCRs reportedly target unmutated variant regions.

To note about this clone: Its antigen remains unidentified.

V was trimmed by 0 bases and J by 5 bases, leaving 7 bases between them. Germline CDR1 SGHRS, CDR2 YFSETQ. The CDR3 has 13 amino acids. Sample: peripheral blood, taken 28 days after the second AZD1222 dose. The clonotype comes from an adult who received the AZD1222 COVID-19 vaccine. The chain uses TRBV5-1 and TRBJ2-3; D unclear. The CDR3 loop reads CASSLESGDTQYF. In DNA form, the CDR3 reads TGCGCCAGCAGCTTGGAATCCGGAGATACGCAGTATTTT.